Reported below is one T cell receptor (beta chain). This CDR3 has 13 amino acids. Germline V gene data show CDR1 as SGHVS and CDR2 as FQNEAQ. The V end was cut by 1 base, the J end by 9 bases, with 10 bases between. Per the authors' pipeline: Reference gene primer amplification gave nucleated cell count estimates. Assay: immunoSEQ multiplex PCR; the TCRdb copy retains only in-frame clones and omits some. The V and J calls and clone size come from that table; D and trimming were worked out from the DNA. Of around 250,000 clones in the sample, 86% were seen once. These data are taken from a study of blood T cell repertoires in COVID-19. For the study at large: Acute-phase and convalescent COVID-19 samples originated in the United States, Italy and Spain. The cDNA or gDNA used as material had been derived from T cells, B-cell-depleted T cells, or PBMCs.

V gene TRBV7-8 combines with J gene TRBJ2-1; the D gene is possibly TRBD1 (5 bases). This TCR was recovered from a man aged 80 or over with acute or convalescent COVID-19. What was sequenced was peripheral blood. In nucleotides, the CDR3 is TGTGCCAGCAGCTTAGAGACAAGGGGTGAGCAGTTCTTC. This codes for CASSLETRGEQFF.